This T cell receptor (beta chain) was observed in a study of PD-L1 blockade in urothelial cancer. Looking at the study overall: Investigators checked blood 3 weeks (second dose) and 6 weeks after treatment start. T cell content in blood samples showed a median of around 150,000.

Time point denoted: peripheral blood 6 weeks after treatment start. The germline gives CDR1 SQVTM, CDR2 ANQGSEA. The CDR3 is made up of 14 amino acids. Trimming at V came to 5 bases and at J to 3 bases, leaving 9 bases not matched to a gene. Measured with immunoSEQ multiplex PCR; TCRdb has only the in-frame clones, and not every one. The table shows about 110,000 clones, with 85% to 95% occurring only once. This chain connects TRBV29-1 to TRBJ2-7; 8 bases align to TRBD2. The sample consisted of PBMCs, taken around atezolizumab (anti-PD-L1) treatment. This receptor was taken from a man aged 55 to 70 with urothelial cancer. In DNA form, the CDR3 reads TGCAGCGTTTGGGTGGGACTAGGGCTCTACGAGCAGTACTTC. Its translation is CSVWVGLGLYEQYF.